A selection of T cell receptor beta chains follows, all from one sample in a study of blood T cell repertoires in COVID-19. Clones were read by immunoSEQ multiplex PCR, and TCRdb kept only the in-frame ones, dropping some. Among about 160,000 clones listed, over 70% were seen once. Sequencing used PBMCs or T cells enriched from blood (not recorded which). Every receptor here comes from a woman aged 40 to 50 with acute COVID-19. The CDR3 runs from the conserved cysteine through the conserved F or W.

j_call: TRBJ2-4
v_call: TRBV5-1
cdr3_aa: CASSLGGRGGTDIQYF

j_call: TRBJ2-1
v_call: TRBV18
cdr3_aa: CASSPASGRYNEQFF

j_call: TRBJ1-1
v_call: TRBV19
cdr3_aa: CASRQPGGRGLNTEAFF

j_call: TRBJ1-1
v_call: TRBV25-1
cdr3_aa: CASSETGTYNTEAFF

j_call: TRBJ2-1
v_call: TRBV25-1
cdr3_aa: CASRDSGRGSNEQFF

j_call: TRBJ2-3
v_call: TRBV6-6
cdr3_aa: CASFRVRDTDTQYF

j_call: TRBJ2-7
v_call: TRBV5-6
cdr3_aa: CASSLETSGIYEQYF

j_call: TRBJ2-3
v_call: TRBV4-2
cdr3_aa: CASSPTPGLDSNTQYF

j_call: TRBJ2-2
v_call: TRBV9
cdr3_aa: CASSVDRAGTGELFF

j_call: TRBJ1-3
v_call: TRBV13
cdr3_aa: CASSLGQGSGNTIYF

j_call: TRBJ2-1
v_call: TRBV3-1/TRBV3-2
cdr3_aa: CASSQGLLNEQFF

j_call: TRBJ1-6
v_call: TRBV18
cdr3_aa: CASSPGQGADSPLHF

j_call: TRBJ2-3
v_call: TRBV5-1
cdr3_aa: CASSGGQGRRLGTDTQYF

j_call: TRBJ2-1
v_call: TRBV5-1
cdr3_aa: CASSITSGRDSEQFF

j_call: TRBJ1-1
v_call: TRBV7-3
cdr3_aa: CASQRGPNTEAFF

j_call: TRBJ1-5
v_call: TRBV6-5
cdr3_aa: CASTGGAGQPQHF

j_call: TRBJ1-2
v_call: TRBV30
cdr3_aa: CAWSGGEYGYTF

j_call: TRBJ2-1
v_call: TRBV27
cdr3_aa: CASSPTSGRSLTDNEQFF

j_call: TRBJ1-1
v_call: TRBV6-5
cdr3_aa: CASSPLMNTEAFF

j_call: TRBJ2-1
v_call: TRBV7-2
cdr3_aa: CASSFGTIINEQFF

j_call: TRBJ1-1
v_call: TRBV3-1/TRBV3-2
cdr3_aa: CASSGRQTHNTEAFF

j_call: TRBJ2-1
v_call: TRBV29-1
cdr3_aa: CSAESSYNEQFF

j_call: TRBJ2-1
v_call: TRBV20-1
cdr3_aa: CSATGNNEQFF

j_call: TRBJ1-5
v_call: TRBV10-1
cdr3_aa: CASSESISGGQDQPQHF

j_call: TRBJ2-5
v_call: TRBV5-6
cdr3_aa: CASSFGGPETQYF

j_call: TRBJ1-2
v_call: TRBV7-8
cdr3_aa: CASSSAQGQGYGYTF

j_call: TRBJ2-3
v_call: TRBV11-3
cdr3_aa: CASSSGLAFADTQYF

j_call: TRBJ1-3
v_call: TRBV7-9
cdr3_aa: CASSSARGSGNTIYF

j_call: TRBJ2-7
v_call: TRBV24-1
cdr3_aa: CATSDLHRGTYEQYF

j_call: TRBJ2-1
v_call: TRBV9
cdr3_aa: CASSVGGSVNEQFF

j_call: TRBJ2-2
v_call: TRBV6-6
cdr3_aa: CASSYAVPGGELFF

j_call: TRBJ2-3
v_call: TRBV1
cdr3_aa: CTSSQEAPGLAGLRYTDTQYF

j_call: TRBJ2-7
v_call: TRBV5-1
cdr3_aa: CASSPSPQGAPYEQYF

j_call: TRBJ2-1
v_call: TRBV4-1
cdr3_aa: CASTPRASGRSLYNEQFF

j_call: TRBJ2-2
v_call: TRBV4-2
cdr3_aa: CASSQRLVGNTGELFF